The rows below give T cell receptor beta chains drawn from one sample of a study of cytomegalovirus exposure and HLA in healthy donors. TCRdb keeps only in-frame clones here, not all; method: immunoSEQ multiplex PCR. The data show around 120,000 clones, 75% to 85% seen once. Sequencing input: PBMCs. Source of these receptors: a man between 18 and 29 years old in good health and CMV-seronegative. Each CDR3 is given with its conserved first and last residue. The order of the fields is V gene, D gene, clone size, J gene, CDR3 DNA, CDR3 protein. The D gene is left open where the match is weak. Where a row states a size, it is once, few, many or the class of an expanded clone; other rows omit it.

TRBV7-2,-,-,TRBJ1-4,TGTGCCAGCAGCCGAGGGGGTGGTGAAAAACTGTTTTTT,CASSRGGGEKLFF
TRBV7-6,TRBD2,-,TRBJ2-1,TGTGCCAGCAGCTTACTGAGCGGGAGCTCCTACAATGAGCAGTTCTTC,CASSLLSGSSYNEQFF
TRBV1,-,-,TRBJ2-1,TGCACCTCCTCCCCGGTAGCGGGAGACGGGGCTCTCAATGAGCAGTTCTTC,CTSSPVAGDGALNEQFF
TRBV5-6,-,-,TRBJ1-5,TGTGCCAGCAGCTTGAGGGCAGGGGGCAATCAGCCCCAGCATTTT,CASSLRAGGNQPQHF
TRBV4-2,TRBD1,-,TRBJ2-7,TGTGCCAGCAGCCAACCAGGGACAGGGAACGGCGAGCAGTACTTC,CASSQPGTGNGEQYF
TRBV9,TRBD2,once,TRBJ2-2,TGTGCCAGCAGCGCCGGGACTAGAAGGACCGGGGAGCTGTTTTTT,CASSAGTRRTGELFF
TRBV7-3,-,-,TRBJ2-6,TGTGCCAGCAGCTTCGGTGGTGGGGCCAACGTCCTGACTTTC,CASSFGGGANVLTF
TRBV4-3,TRBD1,few,TRBJ1-2,TGCGCCAGCAGCCAACCGGACAGGGTTGGCTACACCTTC,CASSQPDRVGYTF
TRBV9,-,few,TRBJ2-3,TGTGCCAGCAGCTTTAGCGACCGCACAGATACGCAGTATTTT,CASSFSDRTDTQYF
TRBV13,TRBD2,-,TRBJ2-3,TGTGCCAGCAGCTCATGGACTAGCGGGACTCATACGCAGTATTTT,CASSSWTSGTHTQYF
TRBV7-2,TRBD2,-,TRBJ2-7,TGTGCCAGCAGTTATACTAGCGGAGGCTCCTACGAGCAGTACTTC,CASSYTSGGSYEQYF
TRBV12-5,-,-,TRBJ2-1,TGTGCTAGTGGTTTCGAAGGAGGCAATGAGCAGTTCTTC,CASGFEGGNEQFF
TRBV14,TRBD1,-,TRBJ2-2,TGTGCCAGCAGGGGACAGGGCGCCGGGGAGCTGTTTTTT,CASRGQGAGELFF
TRBV18,TRBD2,-,TRBJ2-3,TGTGCCAGCTCACCCAGCACTAGCGGGATGAATACGCAGTATTTT,CASSPSTSGMNTQYF
TRBV18,TRBD2,-,TRBJ2-1,TGTGCCAGCTCCCCCGGACTAGCGGAAAATGAGCAGTTCTTC,CASSPGLAENEQFF
TRBV18,TRBD2,-,TRBJ2-1,TGTGCCAGCTCACCAATGGGACTAGACAATGAGCAGTTCTTC,CASSPMGLDNEQFF
TRBV6-1,-,few,TRBJ1-6,TGTGCCAGCACGGTTACGGATAATTCACCCCTCCACTTT,CASTVTDNSPLHF
TRBV7-2,-,-,TRBJ1-5,TGTGCCAGCAGCTACGACTCTAGTCAGCCCCAGCATTTT,CASSYDSSQPQHF
TRBV9,-,-,TRBJ2-3,TGTGCCAGCACCTCGGGTCTTCCCACAGATACGCAGTATTTT,CASTSGLPTDTQYF
TRBV13,-,-,TRBJ2-7,TGTGCCAGCAGCTTAGGGGCAGGGGAGGAGCAGTACTTC,CASSLGAGEEQYF
TRBV7-7,TRBD2,-,TRBJ2-1,TGTGCCAGCATCCTAATTCCGGGACTAACTTACAATGAGCAGTTCTTC,CASILIPGLTYNEQFF
TRBV7-6,TRBD1,-,TRBJ2-7,TGTGCCAGCAGCTTAGGACAGACAGGGGCCTACGAGCAGTACTTC,CASSLGQTGAYEQYF
TRBV6-5,TRBD1,few,TRBJ2-5,TGTGCCAGCAGTTACTCCAAACCAGGGGGCCAAGAGACCCAGTACTTC,CASSYSKPGGQETQYF
TRBV6-6,TRBD1,-,TRBJ1-1,TGTGCCAGCAGTTACTCGAGGGGGCGAACTGAAGCTTTCTTT,CASSYSRGRTEAFF
TRBV21-1,-,-,TRBJ1-2,TGTGCCAGCAGCAAAGACGCCACTCTAACTAACTATGGCTACACCTTC,CASSKDATLTNYGYTF
TRBV11-2,-,-,TRBJ1-2,TGTGCCAGCAGCACCAGACAGGATCGAATTGGCTACACCTTC,CASSTRQDRIGYTF
TRBV27,-,-,TRBJ1-6,TGTGCCAGCAGTTTGAGAGTAACCTCAACCCTCCACTTT,CASSLRVTSTLHF
TRBV27,-,-,TRBJ1-2,TGTGCCAGCAGTCCCTATTCGGCGGGAGACGCCGGGCGCTATGGCTACACCTTC,CASSPYSAGDAGRYGYTF
TRBV6-6,-,-,TRBJ2-7,TGTGCCAGCAGCCACAGATCGGGGGAGAGATACGAGCAGTACTTC,CASSHRSGERYEQYF
TRBV19,-,-,TRBJ2-7,TGTGCCAGTAGCCCCAGACAGGACCCCTACGAGCAGTACTTC,CASSPRQDPYEQYF
TRBV11-2,-,-,TRBJ2-7,TGTGCCAGCAGCTTAGACCACAGTGACGGGATTCTCTACGAGCAGTACTTC,CASSLDHSDGILYEQYF
TRBV5-1,-,-,TRBJ1-2,TGCGCCAGCAGCTTGGCGGACAGTGGGGACTATGGCTACACCTTC,CASSLADSGDYGYTF
TRBV9,TRBD1,-,TRBJ2-7,TGTGCCAGCAGCGTAGGCCAGGGGGCGGGGGAGCAGTACTTC,CASSVGQGAGEQYF
TRBV6-5,TRBD1,few,TRBJ1-4,TGTGCCAGCAGTTACCTGAGGGACAGCTCGAATGAAAAACTGTTTTTT,CASSYLRDSSNEKLFF
TRBV4-3,TRBD1,-,TRBJ2-7,TGCGCCAGCAGCCAAGAAGGACAGGGTCTCTACGAGCAGTACTTC,CASSQEGQGLYEQYF
TRBV11-2,-,-,TRBJ1-2,TGTGCCAGCAGCCCAGAGACGGGCTACAGGGACCCTAGGACCTTC,CASSPETGYRDPRTF
TRBV5-4,-,once,TRBJ1-2,TGTGCCAGCAGCCGGGACTCCATGAGGGATGGCTACACCTTC,CASSRDSMRDGYTF
TRBV23-1,TRBD1,-,TRBJ2-5,TGCGCCAGCAGTCAACCCCCAGGGGGCGACGAGACCCAGTACTTC,CASSQPPGGDETQYF
TRBV2,-,-,TRBJ2-2,TGTGCCAGCATTGGGGTACAGGGACGTACCGGGGAGCTGTTTTTT,CASIGVQGRTGELFF
TRBV27,TRBD2,-,TRBJ2-5,TGTGCCTCACGGGTCAGCGGGAGTGAGGAGACCCAGTACTTC,CASRVSGSEETQYF
TRBV11-2,-,-,TRBJ1-3,TGTGCCAGCAGCTTCGGGAGAAACACCATATATTTT,CASSFGRNTIYF
TRBV19,TRBD1,once,TRBJ1-2,TGTGCCAGTAGCGAAAGGGGGCTGGATGGCTACACCTTC,CASSERGLDGYTF
TRBV5-5,-,-,TRBJ2-7,TGTGCCAGCAGCTCTGGGGGGAGGGGGTACGAGCAGTACTTC,CASSSGGRGYEQYF
TRBV6-5,-,few,TRBJ1-1,TGTGCCAGCAGGCCCTACGGGGAAAATACTGAAGCTTTCTTT,CASRPYGENTEAFF
TRBV5-1,TRBD2,-,TRBJ2-2,TGCGCCAGCAGCCTGGTGGGATCGCCCGGGAGGGTGAGACCCGGGGAGCTGTTTTTT,CASSLVGSPGRVRPGELFF
TRBV28,TRBD2,-,TRBJ2-3,TGTGCCAGCAACTTGCGGGGGGGTAGTGGAACAGATACGCAGTATTTT,CASNLRGGSGTDTQYF
TRBV6-1,-,-,TRBJ2-1,TGTGCCACTAAGGGGCGGGAAACCTACAATGAGCAGTTCTTC,CATKGRETYNEQFF
TRBV27,TRBD1,-,TRBJ1-5,TGTGCCAGCAGTTCACCGGGACAGGGTAATCAGCCCCAGCATTTT,CASSSPGQGNQPQHF